The 15 T cell receptor beta chains below were found in one sample sequenced in a study of T cell changes during pregnancy in multiple sclerosis. Measured with immunoSEQ multiplex PCR; TCRdb has only the in-frame clones, and not every one. Of about 68,000 clones detected, roughly 92% appear once; the ten largest clones hold 3.7%. The specimen comprised peripheral blood, sampled after pregnancy. These TCRs come from a female donor in good health, enrolled as a control in a pregnancy study.

V and J are TRBV4-1 and TRBJ2-7; perhaps TRBD1 as D (6 bases). V lost 3 bases and J 0 bases, leaving 15 bases between the germline ends. This CDR3 has 16 amino acids. Germline V gives CDR1 MGHRA, CDR2 YSYEKL. CDR3 loop: CASSHPGTKSSYEQYF. DNA for the CDR3: TGCGCCAGCAGCCACCCCGGGACAAAGAGCTCCTACGAGCAGTACTTC.

The chain recombines TRBV5-6 with TRBJ1-4; possible D gene TRBD1, 6 bases. Germline V CDR1 and CDR2: SGHDT, YYEEEE. The CDR3 extends over 16 amino acids. Trimming cost V 0 bases and J 3 bases, with 12 bases left between them. The chain's CDR3 is CASSLGGRGPNEKLFF. CDR3 nucleotide sequence: TGTGCCAGCAGCTTGGGGGGGCGCGGCCCTAATGAAAAACTGTTTTTT.

CDR3: CASSRTGGLLNTEAFF. The CDR3 nucleotides read TGTGCCAGCAGTAGGACAGGGGGCCTTTTGAACACTGAAGCTTTCTTT. The V call is TRBV6-6, the J call TRBJ1-1; 11 positions agree with TRBD1. Germline CDR1 is MNHNY and CDR2 is SVGAGI (reference sequence). The CDR3 loop spans 16 amino acids. Trimming removed 5 bases from V and 0 bases from J; junction bases left unmatched: 5.

This clone was seen a single time. This chain connects TRBV27 to TRBJ2-3; 7 bases are a match to TRBD2. Germline V gene data show CDR1 as MNHEY and CDR2 as SMNVEV (reference sequence). This CDR3 is 15 amino acids long. The V and J ends lost 5 bases and 6 bases, in that order; junction bases with no gene match: 11. The CDR3 loop reads CASSHTGGKGDTQYF. The CDR3 DNA reads as TGTGCCAGCAGTCACACGGGGGGAAAGGGGGATACGCAGTATTTT.

This chain joins TRBV5-1 and TRBJ2-7; 9 positions match TRBD2. The ends lost 5 bases at V and 3 bases at J; junction bases unmatched: 12. CDR1 and CDR2 from the germline V gene are SGHRS and YFSETQ. The CDR3 sequence is 16 residues long. CDR3 DNA: TGCGCCAGCAGGGTTCATAGCGGGGGCGTATTCTACGAGCAGTACTTC. It encodes CASRVHSGGVFYEQYF.

This chain connects TRBV11-2 to TRBJ2-7; 8 bases map to TRBD2. This CDR3 region has 15 residues. J was trimmed by 4 bases and V by 6 bases; bases with no gene match: 11. Germline V gene data show CDR1 as SGHAT and CDR2 as FQNNGV. CDR3 sequence (DNA): TGTGCCAGCAGTAGAGGACTAGCTCCTCGGTACGAGCAGTACTTC. It specifies CASSRGLAPRYEQYF.

With regard to this clone: The same CDR3 arises from other DNA sequences in this sample as well. This chain links TRBV6-4 with TRBJ2-3; 8 bases are a match to TRBD2. The V gene's germline CDR1 is MRHNA and CDR2 SNTAGT. V was clipped by 3 bases and J by 2 bases; unmatched bases: 4. The CDR3 loop spans 15 amino acids. CDR3 sequence reads: CASSEAGGNTDTQYF. The CDR3 nucleotides read TGTGCCAGCAGTGAGGCGGGGGGTAACACAGATACGCAGTATTTT.

The V and J genes are TRBV6-5 and TRBJ2-3; tentatively, D is TRBD1 (5 bases). Trimming stripped 0 bases from V and 1 base from J, with 11 bases between. CDR1 MNHEY and CDR2 SVGAGI come from the germline V gene. The CDR3 is 16 amino acids. The CDR3, as DNA: TGTGCCAGCAGTTACTCGAGTCAGGGTGGCACAGATACGCAGTATTTT. Translating it yields CASSYSSQGGTDTQYF.

The rearrangement links TRBV2 to TRBJ2-4, with D tentatively TRBD1 (5 bases). With 7 bases removed from V and 0 bases from J, the gap between germline ends came to 13 bases. CDR3 length: 15 residues. The V gene's germline CDR1 is SNHLY and CDR2 FYNNEI. The CDR3 DNA is TGTGCCAGCACCACACAGGTACTAGCCAAAAACATTCAGTACTTC. It yields the protein CASTTQVLAKNIQYF.

This clone has only one observation. V and J are TRBV18 and TRBJ1-1; 10 bases are shared with TRBD1. CDR1 and CDR2 (germline): KGHSH, LQKENI. This CDR3 has 14 residues. V dropped 6 bases and J dropped 4; count of bases not matched to a gene: 5. For the CDR3, the DNA is TGTGCCAGCTCTTCGACAGGGGGCGGCACTGAAGCTTTCTTT. Translation gives CASSSTGGGTEAFF.

V and J are TRBV10-2 and TRBJ2-1; TRBD1 might be the D (5 bases). Trimming removed 2 bases from V and 8 bases from J, with 7 bases in between. Germline loops: CDR1 WSHSY, CDR2 SAAADI. The CDR3 loop spans 12 amino acids. In nucleotides, the CDR3 is TGCGCCAGCAGTGAGATAGGGGATGAGCAGTTCTTC. Encoded protein: CASSEIGDEQFF.

The V and J genes are TRBV5-8 and TRBJ1-2; TRBD1 matches 7 bases. V lost 4 bases, J lost 6 bases, and 6 bases stayed unmatched. The CDR3 contains 13 residues. Per the germline V gene, CDR1 is SGHTS and CDR2 is YDEGEE. The CDR3 sequence: CASSKDRIDGYTF. CDR3 in DNA: TGTGCCAGCAGCAAGGACAGGATCGATGGCTACACCTTC.

This rearrangement joins TRBV7-8 to TRBJ1-2; D ambiguous. CDR1 is SGHVS and CDR2 is FQNEAQ in the germline V gene. V was clipped by 2 bases and J by 2 bases, with 9 bases between them. The CDR3 is 14 residues long. The DNA of the CDR3 is TGTGCCAGCAGCTTACGGGAGGGAAACTATGGCTACACCTTC. This sequence encodes CASSLREGNYGYTF.

This chain joins TRBV6-6 and TRBJ1-5, with a tentative D call TRBD1 (5 bases). The CDR3 runs to 15 residues. Looked up from germline, CDR1 is MNHNY and CDR2 is SVGAGI (reference sequence). V dropped 6 bases and J dropped 3 bases, with 15 bases sitting between them. The CDR3: CASSYGADNNQPQHF. CDR3 DNA sequence: TGTGCCAGCAGCTATGGGGCGGATAACAATCAGCCCCAGCATTTT.

This chain connects TRBV5-1 to TRBJ1-6, with 9 nucleotides matching TRBD1. After removal of 4 bases from V and 6 bases from J, the junction contained 2 bases not matched to a gene. The V gene's germline CDR1 is SGHRS and CDR2 YFSETQ. There are 14 residues in the CDR3. CDR3 DNA: TGCGCCAGCAGCGTACAGGGGGCTAATTCACCCCTCCACTTT. Encoded protein: CASSVQGANSPLHF.